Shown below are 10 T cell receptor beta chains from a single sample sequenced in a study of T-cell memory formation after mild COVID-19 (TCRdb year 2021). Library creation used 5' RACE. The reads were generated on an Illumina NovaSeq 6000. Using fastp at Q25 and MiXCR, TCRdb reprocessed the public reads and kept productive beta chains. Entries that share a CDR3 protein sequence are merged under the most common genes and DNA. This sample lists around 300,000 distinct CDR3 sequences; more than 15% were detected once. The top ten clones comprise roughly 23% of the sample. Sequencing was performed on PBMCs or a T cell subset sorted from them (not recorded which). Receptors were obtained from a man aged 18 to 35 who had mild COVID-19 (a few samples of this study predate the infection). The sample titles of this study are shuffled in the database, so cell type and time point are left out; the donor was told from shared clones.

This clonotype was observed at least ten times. The CDR3 coding sequence is TGCGCCAGCAGCTTGAGGGAACAGGACGGGGAGCTGTTTTTT. This sequence encodes CASSLREQDGELFF. This sequence joins TRBV5-1 and TRBJ2-2, with D tentatively TRBD1 (5 bases). This CDR3 region has 14 residues. V was trimmed by 1 base and J by 7 bases, leaving 11 bases between them. CDR1 and CDR2 from the germline V gene are SGHRS and YFSETQ. Combining the CDR3 with reference TRBV5-1 and TRBJ2-2 gives the whole variable domain KAGVTQTPRYLIKTRGQQVTLSCSPISGHRSVSWYQQTPGQGLQFLFEYFSETQRNKGNFPGRFSGRQFSNSRSEMNVSTLELGDSALYLCASSLREQDGELFFGEGSRLTVL.

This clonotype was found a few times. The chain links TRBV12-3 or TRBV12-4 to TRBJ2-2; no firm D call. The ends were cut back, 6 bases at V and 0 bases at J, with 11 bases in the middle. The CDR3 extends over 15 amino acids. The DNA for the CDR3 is TGTGCCAGCAGCCCAGTCAGCTCGAACACCGGGGAGCTGTTTTTT. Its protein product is CASSPVSSNTGELFF.

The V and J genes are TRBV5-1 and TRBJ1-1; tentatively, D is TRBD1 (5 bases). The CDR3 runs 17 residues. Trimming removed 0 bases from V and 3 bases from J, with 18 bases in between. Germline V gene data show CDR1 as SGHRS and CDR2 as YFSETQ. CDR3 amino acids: CASSLGGPPTADTEAFF. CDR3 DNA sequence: TGCGCCAGCAGCTTGGGGGGCCCTCCCACAGCGGACACTGAAGCTTTCTTT.

The CDR3 loop reads CASQRRRGSVETQYF. In DNA form, the CDR3 reads TGTGCCAGCCAACGGAGGAGGGGGTCGGTAGAGACCCAGTACTTC. This chain connects TRBV7-8 to TRBJ2-5; tentatively, D is TRBD1 or TRBD2 (6 bases each). Trimming removed 8 bases from V and 4 bases from J, with 20 bases in between. This CDR3 has 15 residues. CDR1 SGHVS and CDR2 FQNEAQ come from the germline V gene.

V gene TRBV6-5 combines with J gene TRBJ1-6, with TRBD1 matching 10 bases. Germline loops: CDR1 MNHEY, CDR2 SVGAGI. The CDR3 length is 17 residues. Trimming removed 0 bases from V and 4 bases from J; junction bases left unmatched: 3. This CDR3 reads CASSYSQDRGYNSPLHF. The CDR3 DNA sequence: TGTGCCAGCAGTTACTCCCAGGACAGGGGGTATAATTCACCCCTCCACTTT.

Here the CDR3 reads CASSQGSGYEQFF. CDR3 bases: TGCGCCAGCAGCCAAGGGTCCGGGTATGAGCAGTTCTTC. The V and J genes are TRBV4-1 and TRBJ2-1, with D hard to call. CDR3 length: 13 amino acids. Trimming cost V 1 base and J 8 bases, with 9 bases left between them. Per germline, CDR1 MGHRA and CDR2 YSYEKL.

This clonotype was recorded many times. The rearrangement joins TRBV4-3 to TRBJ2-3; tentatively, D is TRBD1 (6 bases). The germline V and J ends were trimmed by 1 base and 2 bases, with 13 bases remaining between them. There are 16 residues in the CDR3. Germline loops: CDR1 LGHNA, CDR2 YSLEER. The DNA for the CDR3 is TGCGCCAGCAGCCAAGGGGCAAACAGGGTCACAGATACGCAGTATTTT. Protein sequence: CASSQGANRVTDTQYF.

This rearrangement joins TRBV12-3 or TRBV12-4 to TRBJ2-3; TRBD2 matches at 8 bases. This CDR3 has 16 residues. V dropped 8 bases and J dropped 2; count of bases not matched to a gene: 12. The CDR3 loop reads CASAPREEVHTDTQYF. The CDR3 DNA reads TGTGCCAGCGCCCCGCGGGAGGAAGTCCACACAGATACGCAGTATTTT.

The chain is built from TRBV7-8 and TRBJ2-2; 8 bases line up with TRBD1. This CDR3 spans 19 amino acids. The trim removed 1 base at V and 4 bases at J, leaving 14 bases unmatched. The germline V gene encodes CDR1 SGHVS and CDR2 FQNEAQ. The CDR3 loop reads CASSLVVWVGTGSTGELFF. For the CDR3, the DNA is TGTGCCAGCAGCTTAGTAGTTTGGGTCGGGACAGGTTCCACCGGGGAGCTGTTTTTT.

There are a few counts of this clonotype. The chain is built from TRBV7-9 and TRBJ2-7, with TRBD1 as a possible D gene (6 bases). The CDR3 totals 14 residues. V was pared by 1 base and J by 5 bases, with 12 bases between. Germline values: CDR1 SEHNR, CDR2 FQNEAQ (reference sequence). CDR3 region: CASSLVVRGHEQYF. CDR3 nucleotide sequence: TGTGCCAGCAGCTTAGTCGTCAGGGGCCACGAGCAGTACTTC.